This TCR beta chain was obtained from a study of cytomegalovirus exposure and HLA in healthy donors. Overall study results and limits: For presence/absence analyses, sequencing depth was assumed to be roughly uniform across donors. With further analysis later on, most CMV-associated TCR beta chains appeared HLA-restricted. Earlier findings revealed that most TCR beta V segments proved productive either about 90% or about 30% of the time.

As regards this clone: Antigen: not known.

Primers: 60 Vbeta forward and 13 Jbeta reverse. Sequenced by immunoSEQ multiplex PCR; TCRdb stores in-frame clones only, minus some. The sample has 150,000 to 200,000 clones, roughly 71% seen once. This sequence originates from a woman aged 50 to 60 in good health and CMV-seropositive. Sequences were obtained from PBMCs.

CDR3 bases: TGTGCCAGCTCACCAGGGAGGCGAGAAAAACTGTTTTTT. It is translated as CASSPGRREKLFF. The V gene is TRBV18, the J gene TRBJ1-4, with D unclear. V was trimmed by 2 bases and J by 8 bases, leaving 9 bases between them. The CDR3 spans 13 residues. Germline V gives CDR1 KGHSH, CDR2 LQKENI.